This T cell receptor (beta chain) appears in the sequencing data of a study of T cell repertoires in cytomegalovirus infection. Looking at the study overall: Matching HLA type, along with CMV infection, was indicated by public TCR beta signatures.

Turning to this clonotype: Its target is unknown.

TCRdb fed the reads into MiXCR, producing one record per CDR3 protein. The sample consists of approximately 300,000 distinct CDR3 sequences, roughly 29% of them appearing once. Regarding the study as a whole: There were HLA-C-restricted CMV-specific TCR beta clonotypes dominating the ex vivo response. Identification of carriers of CMV plus the relevant HLA was performed using cumulative public TCR beta family frequency.

Germline CDR1 reads KGHSH; CDR2 reads LQKENI. This CDR3 is 15 amino acids long. With 5 bases clipped from V and 6 bases from J, the junction kept 3 bases outside the gene matches. This clonotype was sampled from a human donor in good health (CMV status not recorded). Some clones in this sample may be carry-over from other donors' samples. Sequencing used cultured PBMCs, obtained from culture after CMV antigen stimulation. V gene TRBV18 combines with J gene TRBJ1-6, with TRBD1 matching 11 bases. The CDR3 reads CASSTGQGGNSPLHF. The CDR3 nucleotides are TGTGCCAGCTCAACGGGACAGGGGGGTAATTCACCCCTCCACTTT.